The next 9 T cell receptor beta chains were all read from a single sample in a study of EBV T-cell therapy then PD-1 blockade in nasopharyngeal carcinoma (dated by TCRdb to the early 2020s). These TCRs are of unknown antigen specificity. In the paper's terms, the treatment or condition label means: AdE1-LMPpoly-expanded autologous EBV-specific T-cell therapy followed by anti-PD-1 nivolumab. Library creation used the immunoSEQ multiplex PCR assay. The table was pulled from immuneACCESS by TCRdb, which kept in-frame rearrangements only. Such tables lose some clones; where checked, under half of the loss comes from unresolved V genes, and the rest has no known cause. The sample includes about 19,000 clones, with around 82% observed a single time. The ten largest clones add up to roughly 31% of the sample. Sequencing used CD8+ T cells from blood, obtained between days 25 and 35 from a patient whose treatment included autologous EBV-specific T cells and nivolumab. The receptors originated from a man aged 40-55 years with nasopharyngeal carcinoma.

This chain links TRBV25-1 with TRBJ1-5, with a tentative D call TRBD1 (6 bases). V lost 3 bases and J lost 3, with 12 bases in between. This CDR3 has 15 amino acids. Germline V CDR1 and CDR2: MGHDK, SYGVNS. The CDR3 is CASSDEGGNNQPQHF. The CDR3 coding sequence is TGTGCCAGCAGTGATGAGGGGGGAAACAATCAGCCCCAGCATTTT. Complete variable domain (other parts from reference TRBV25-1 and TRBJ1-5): EADIYQTPRYLVIGTGKKITLECSQTMGHDKMYWYQQDPGMELHLIHYSYGVNSTEKGDLSSESTVSRIRTEHFPLTLESARPSHTSQYLCASSDEGGNNQPQHFGDGTRLSIL.

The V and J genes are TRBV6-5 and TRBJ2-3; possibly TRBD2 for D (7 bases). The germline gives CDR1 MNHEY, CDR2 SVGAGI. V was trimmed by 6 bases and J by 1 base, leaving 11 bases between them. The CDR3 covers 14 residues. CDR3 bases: TGTGCCAGCAGGTGGGGGGGCGGCACAGATACGCAGTATTTT. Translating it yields CASRWGGGTDTQYF.

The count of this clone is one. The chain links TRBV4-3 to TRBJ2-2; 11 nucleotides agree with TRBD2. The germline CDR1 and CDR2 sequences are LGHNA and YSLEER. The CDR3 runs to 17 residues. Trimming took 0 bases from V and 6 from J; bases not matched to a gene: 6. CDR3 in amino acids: CASSQDSSGGRAGELFF. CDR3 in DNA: TGCGCCAGCAGCCAAGATTCTAGCGGGGGGAGGGCCGGGGAGCTGTTTTTT.

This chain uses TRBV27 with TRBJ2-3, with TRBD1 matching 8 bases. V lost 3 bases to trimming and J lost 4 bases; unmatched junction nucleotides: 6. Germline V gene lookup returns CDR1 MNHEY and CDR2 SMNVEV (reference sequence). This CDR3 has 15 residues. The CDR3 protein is CASSLVAGGPDTQYF. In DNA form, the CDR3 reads TGTGCCAGCAGTTTGGTGGCAGGGGGCCCAGATACGCAGTATTTT.

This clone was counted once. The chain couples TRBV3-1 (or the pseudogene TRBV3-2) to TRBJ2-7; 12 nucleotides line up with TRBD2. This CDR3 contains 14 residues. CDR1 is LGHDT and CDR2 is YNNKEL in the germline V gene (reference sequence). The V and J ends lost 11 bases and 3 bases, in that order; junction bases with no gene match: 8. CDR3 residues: CARQLAGGLYEQYF. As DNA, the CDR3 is TGTGCCCGCCAACTAGCGGGGGGTCTCTACGAGCAGTACTTC.

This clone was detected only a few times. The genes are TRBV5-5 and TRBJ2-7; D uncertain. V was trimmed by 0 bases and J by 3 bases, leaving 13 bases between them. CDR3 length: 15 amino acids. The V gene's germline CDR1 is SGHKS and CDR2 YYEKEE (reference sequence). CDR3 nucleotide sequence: TGTGCCAGCAGCTTGGGATTTGAGCCTGACTACGAGCAGTACTTC. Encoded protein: CASSLGFEPDYEQYF. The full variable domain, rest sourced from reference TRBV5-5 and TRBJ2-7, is DAGVTQSPTHLIKTRGQQVTLRCSPISGHKSVSWYQQVLGQGPQFIFQYYEKEERGRGNFPDRFSARQFPNYSSELNVNALLLGDSALYLCASSLGFEPDYEQYFGPGTRLTVT.

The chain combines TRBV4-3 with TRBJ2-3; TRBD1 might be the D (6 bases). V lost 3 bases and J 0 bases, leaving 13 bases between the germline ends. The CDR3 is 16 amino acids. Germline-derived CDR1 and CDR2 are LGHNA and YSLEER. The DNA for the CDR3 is TGCGCCAGCAGCCATCCTACAGGGTTTAGCACAGATACGCAGTATTTT. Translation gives CASSHPTGFSTDTQYF.

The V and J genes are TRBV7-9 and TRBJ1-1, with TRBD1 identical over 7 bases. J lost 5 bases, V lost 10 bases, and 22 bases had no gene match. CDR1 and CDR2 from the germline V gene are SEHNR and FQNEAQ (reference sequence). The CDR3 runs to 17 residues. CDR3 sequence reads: CATRDTLWTGGGTEAFF. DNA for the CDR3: TGTGCCACCCGAGACACACTTTGGACAGGTGGGGGAACTGAAGCTTTCTTT.

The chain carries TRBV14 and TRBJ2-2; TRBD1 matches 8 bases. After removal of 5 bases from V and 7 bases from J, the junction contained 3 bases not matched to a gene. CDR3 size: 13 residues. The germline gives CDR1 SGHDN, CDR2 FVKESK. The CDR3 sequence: CASSIDRGGELFF. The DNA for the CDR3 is TGTGCCAGCAGCATAGACAGGGGCGGGGAGCTGTTTTTT.